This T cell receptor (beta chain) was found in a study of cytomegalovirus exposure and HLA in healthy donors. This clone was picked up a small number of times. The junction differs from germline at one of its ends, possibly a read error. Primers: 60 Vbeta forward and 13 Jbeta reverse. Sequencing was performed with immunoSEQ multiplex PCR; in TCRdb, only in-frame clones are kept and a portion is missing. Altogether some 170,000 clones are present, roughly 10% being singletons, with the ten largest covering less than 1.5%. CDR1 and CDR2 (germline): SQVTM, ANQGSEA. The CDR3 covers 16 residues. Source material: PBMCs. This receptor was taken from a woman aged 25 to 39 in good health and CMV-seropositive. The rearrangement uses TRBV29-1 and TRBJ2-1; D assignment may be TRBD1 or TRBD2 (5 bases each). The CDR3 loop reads CSVEGVGGSGYNEQFF. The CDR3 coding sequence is TGCAGCGTGGAAGGGGTTGGTGGGAGTGGCTACAATGAGCAGTTCTTC.